Listed below are T cell receptor beta chains from one sample, sequenced in a study of fetal regulatory T cell absence and autoimmunity. Sequenced by immunoSEQ multiplex PCR; TCRdb stores in-frame clones only, minus some. The sample gives 95,000 or so clones, around 72% of which show up once; roughly 2% is in the top ten. The source material was pancreas tissue. The receptors were gathered from a male donor with IPEX syndrome. Each CDR3 is given without its conserved first and last residue. Each record gives: V gene, J gene, clone size, CDR3 protein. Expanded clones get a size class; other rows say once, few or many, or leave the size out.

v_gene: TRBV7-8
j_gene: TRBJ1-5
abundance: .
CDR3aa: ASSLGGQPQH

v_gene: TRBV19
j_gene: TRBJ1-1
abundance: .
CDR3aa: ASSETGLNTEAF

v_gene: TRBV1
j_gene: TRBJ2-3
abundance: .
CDR3aa: TSSQEKLVLFTDTQY

v_gene: TRBV2
j_gene: TRBJ2-2
abundance: few
CDR3aa: ASSDSSGGFTGELF

v_gene: TRBV7-6
j_gene: TRBJ2-3
abundance: .
CDR3aa: ASSPGPTDTQY

v_gene: TRBV19
j_gene: TRBJ2-2
abundance: .
CDR3aa: ASSVIQGGGELF

v_gene: TRBV5-1
j_gene: TRBJ2-3
abundance: .
CDR3aa: ASSLTSGGTDTQY

v_gene: TRBV6-6
j_gene: TRBJ1-3
abundance: .
CDR3aa: ASSLPDRGAGNTIY

v_gene: TRBV11-3
j_gene: TRBJ1-2
abundance: .
CDR3aa: ASSRLPLLYGYT

v_gene: TRBV30
j_gene: TRBJ1-3
abundance: .
CDR3aa: AWSVEGAGNTIY

v_gene: TRBV2
j_gene: TRBJ1-2
abundance: .
CDR3aa: ASSFVGPGVGYT

v_gene: TRBV30
j_gene: TRBJ2-1
abundance: once
CDR3aa: AWSPGLAGGNEQF

v_gene: TRBV4-1
j_gene: TRBJ1-5
abundance: once
CDR3aa: ASSQDGNQPQH

v_gene: TRBV5-1
j_gene: TRBJ2-7
abundance: .
CDR3aa: ASSLVAGEQY

v_gene: TRBV12-5
j_gene: TRBJ1-1
abundance: .
CDR3aa: ASGFQGLNTEAF

v_gene: TRBV4-3
j_gene: TRBJ2-1
abundance: .
CDR3aa: ASSQDWGSYNEQF

v_gene: TRBV6-6
j_gene: TRBJ2-2
abundance: .
CDR3aa: ASSDWDTNTGELF

v_gene: TRBV12-2
j_gene: TRBJ2-1
abundance: .
CDR3aa: ASRGGYEQF

v_gene: TRBV23-1
j_gene: TRBJ2-2
abundance: .
CDR3aa: ASSQSSELAGEGNTGELF

v_gene: TRBV21-1
j_gene: TRBJ2-5
abundance: .
CDR3aa: ASSKSWVTSSHPGETQY

v_gene: TRBV2
j_gene: TRBJ2-5
abundance: .
CDR3aa: ASSGSGSGTQETQY

v_gene: TRBV11-2
j_gene: TRBJ2-1
abundance: once
CDR3aa: ASSSQLAGAEQF

v_gene: TRBV13
j_gene: TRBJ2-3
abundance: .
CDR3aa: ASSLGSGRRDTQY

v_gene: TRBV5-1
j_gene: TRBJ1-2
abundance: .
CDR3aa: ASSYDRGDNYGYT

v_gene: TRBV10-3
j_gene: TRBJ2-3
abundance: .
CDR3aa: AISEASGRLSTDTQY

v_gene: TRBV7-9
j_gene: TRBJ1-6
abundance: few
CDR3aa: ASSRTGAGPNSPLH

v_gene: TRBV27
j_gene: TRBJ1-6
abundance: .
CDR3aa: ASSPPGPSPLH

v_gene: TRBV7-6
j_gene: TRBJ2-7
abundance: few
CDR3aa: ASSRAGTSYYEQY

v_gene: TRBV2
j_gene: TRBJ2-2
abundance: few
CDR3aa: ATSSEGEGTGELF

v_gene: TRBV10-3
j_gene: TRBJ2-7
abundance: few
CDR3aa: AISGADTTYEQY

v_gene: TRBV7-2
j_gene: TRBJ1-5
abundance: .
CDR3aa: ASSLQGNQPQH

v_gene: TRBV6-1
j_gene: TRBJ2-7
abundance: few
CDR3aa: ASSDGTGGYEQY

v_gene: TRBV9
j_gene: TRBJ2-5
abundance: .
CDR3aa: ASSPEGAGETQY

v_gene: TRBV30
j_gene: TRBJ1-5
abundance: .
CDR3aa: AWSVFLSSRFSNQPQH

v_gene: TRBV5-1
j_gene: TRBJ2-7
abundance: medium-sized
CDR3aa: ASTVGDAQY